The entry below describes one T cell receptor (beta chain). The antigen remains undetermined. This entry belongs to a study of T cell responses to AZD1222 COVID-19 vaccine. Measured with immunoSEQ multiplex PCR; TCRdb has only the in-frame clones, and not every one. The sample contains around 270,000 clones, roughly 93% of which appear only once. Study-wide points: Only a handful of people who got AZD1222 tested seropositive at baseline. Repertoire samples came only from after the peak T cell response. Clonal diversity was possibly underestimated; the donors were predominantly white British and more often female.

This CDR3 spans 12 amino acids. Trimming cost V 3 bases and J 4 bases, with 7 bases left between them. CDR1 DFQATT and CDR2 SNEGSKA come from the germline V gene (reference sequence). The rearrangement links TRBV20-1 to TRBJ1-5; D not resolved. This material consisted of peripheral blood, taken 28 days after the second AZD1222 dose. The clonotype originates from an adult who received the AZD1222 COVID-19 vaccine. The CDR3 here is CSASQINQPQHF. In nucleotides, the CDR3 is TGCAGTGCTAGTCAGATAAATCAGCCCCAGCATTTT.